This T cell receptor (beta chain) came from a study of OX40 agonist ivuxolimab in advanced cancers. Looking at the study overall: Males comprised 70% to 90% of the group, whose mean age was roughly 64 years (range roughly 23 to 90). General observations from the study: Among some nonresponders, normalized T-cell clonal expansion was also low. With doses of 0.1-3.0 mg/kg, partial responders showed among the lowest clonal expansion.

Per germline, CDR1 SGHKS and CDR2 YYEKEE (reference sequence). The V and J ends lost 4 bases and 1 base respectively, with 18 bases between them. The CDR3 consists of 16 residues. TCRdb keeps only in-frame clones here, not all; method: immunoSEQ multiplex PCR. The table includes approximately 32,000 clones, nearly 90% detected once. Worth noting for this clone: The antigen is not known.

The sequencing here drew on CD4+ or CD8+ T cells sorted from blood, taken in a trial of the OX40 agonist ivuxolimab. The TCR comes from an adult with an advanced solid tumor such as melanoma, head and neck, liver or kidney cancer. The rearrangement joins TRBV5-5 to TRBJ2-7, with TRBD1 as a possible D gene (8 bases). The CDR3 is CASSSNDRGGSYEQYF. The CDR3, as DNA: TGTGCCAGCAGCAGCAATGACAGGGGAGGGTCCTACGAGCAGTACTTC. Full variable domain (rest looked up from reference TRBV5-5 and TRBJ2-7): DAGVTQSPTHLIKTRGQQVTLRCSPISGHKSVSWYQQVLGQGPQFIFQYYEKEERGRGNFPDRFSARQFPNYSSELNVNALLLGDSALYLCASSSNDRGGSYEQYFGPGTRLTVT.